The 14 T cell receptor beta chains in this list originate from one sample, sequenced in a study of blood T cell repertoires in COVID-19. Assay used: immunoSEQ multiplex PCR; TCRdb lists only in-frame clones, some missing. The sample lists several thousand clones, 65% to 90% seen once, with approximately 8% in the top ten. Source material: peripheral blood. These receptors originate from a human donor in a cohort sampled during active COVID-19.

This clone came up once. The V call is TRBV5-5, the J call TRBJ2-7; TRBD2 matches 8 bases. V lost 0 bases to trimming and J lost 1 base; unmatched junction nucleotides: 9. Germline V lookup: CDR1 SGHKS, CDR2 YYEKEE (reference sequence). The CDR3 is 17 residues long. The CDR3, as DNA: TGTGCCAGCAGCTTGGAACCGAGCGGGAGAGGGTCCTACGAGCAGTACTTC. Its protein is CASSLEPSGRGSYEQYF. Combining the CDR3 with reference TRBV5-5 and TRBJ2-7 gives the whole variable domain DAGVTQSPTHLIKTRGQQVTLRCSPISGHKSVSWYQQVLGQGPQFIFQYYEKEERGRGNFPDRFSARQFPNYSSELNVNALLLGDSALYLCASSLEPSGRGSYEQYFGPGTRLTVT.

This chain connects TRBV7-2 to TRBJ2-7, with TRBD1 as a possible D gene (6 bases). CDR3 size: 15 residues. The V end lost 2 bases, the J end lost 1 base, and 12 bases lay between the germline ends. Per the germline V gene, CDR1 is SGHTA and CDR2 is FQGNSA. The CDR3 DNA follows: TGTGCCAGCAGCTTAATGGCAGGGGCTTCCTACGAGCAGTACTTC. This sequence encodes CASSLMAGASYEQYF.

The CDR3 sequence is CASSLYTSGRAAIWYEQYF. CDR3 DNA sequence: TGTGCCAGCAGCTTATATACTAGCGGGAGGGCCGCCATCTGGTACGAGCAGTACTTC. The chain joins TRBV7-2 to TRBJ2-7, with TRBD2 matching over 13 bases. This CDR3 contains 19 residues. CDR1 is SGHTA and CDR2 is FQGNSA in the germline V gene. Germline trimming cut 2 bases from V and 4 bases from J; bases unmatched to any gene: 14.

The chain carries TRBV6-5 and TRBJ2-7, with TRBD2 matching over 7 bases. Trimming cost V 0 bases and J 3 bases; bases outside gene matches: 5. CDR1 is MNHEY, CDR2 SVGAGI, per germline. The CDR3 loop spans 15 amino acids. The CDR3 protein is CASSYSNREDYEQYF. DNA for the CDR3: TGTGCCAGCAGTTACTCGAATCGGGAGGACTACGAGCAGTACTTC.

In its sample, this clone was seen once. The chain has TRBV7-6 and TRBJ2-7, with 12 bases lining up with TRBD2. V gave up 4 bases and J gave up 4 bases; unmatched junction bases: 17. Germline V CDR1 and CDR2: SGHVS, FNYEAQ. The CDR3 contains 19 residues. The CDR3 nucleotides are TGTGCCAGCAGCTCGTTAGGGGGGTCGACTAGCGGGAGTCTTTACGAGCAGTACTTC. It yields the protein CASSSLGGSTSGSLYEQYF. The variable domain in full, completed from reference TRBV7-6 and TRBJ2-7, reads GAGVSQSPRYKVTKRGQDVALRCDPISGHVSLYWYRQALGQGPEFLTYFNYEAQQDKSGLPNDRFSAERPEGSISTLTIQRTEQRDSAMYRCASSSLGGSTSGSLYEQYFGPGTRLTVT.

The table lists this clone with a count of one. The V call is TRBV3-1 (or the pseudogene TRBV3-2), the J call TRBJ2-5; 8 nucleotides line up with TRBD2. The CDR3 covers 16 residues. Trimming cost V 0 bases and J 0 bases; bases outside gene matches: 3. From germline, CDR1 is LGHDT and CDR2 YNNKEL (reference sequence). Written as DNA, the CDR3 is TGTGCCAGCAGCCAAGACGAGACTAGCGACCAAGAGACCCAGTACTTC. Its protein product is CASSQDETSDQETQYF.

The genes are TRBV6-5 and TRBJ2-5; TRBD1 aligns across 9 bases. The J segment lost 5 bases and the V segment lost 6 bases, leaving 7 bases of the junction unmatched. This CDR3 contains 14 residues. In germline, CDR1 is MNHEY, CDR2 SVGAGI. The CDR3 nucleotides read TGTGCCAGCAGCCGGACAGGGGTAATGGAGACCCAGTACTTC. It yields the protein CASSRTGVMETQYF.

V gene TRBV29-1 combines with J gene TRBJ2-3; TRBD1 is a possible D gene (6 bases). V was trimmed by 4 bases and J by 3 bases, leaving 14 bases between them. CDR1 SQVTM and CDR2 ANQGSEA come from the germline V gene. CDR3 length equals 14 residues. The CDR3 spells CSVVARGATDTQYF. The CDR3 region has the DNA TGCAGCGTTGTGGCCAGGGGAGCGACAGATACGCAGTATTTT.

The gene calls are TRBV9 and TRBJ2-1; no clear D gene. The CDR3 spans 17 residues. The germline gives CDR1 SGDLS, CDR2 YYNGEE. The V end lost 0 bases, the J end lost 7 bases, and 20 bases lay between the germline ends. CDR3 loop: CASSVATDSPVINEQFF. CDR3 sequence (DNA): TGTGCCAGCAGCGTAGCTACGGATAGCCCGGTTATTAATGAGCAGTTCTTC. Using reference TRBV9 and TRBJ2-1 for the parts outside the CDR3, the full variable domain is DSGVTQTPKHLITATGQRVTLRCSPRSGDLSVYWYQQSLDQGLQFLIQYYNGEERAKGNILERFSAQQFPDLHSELNLSSLELGDSALYFCASSVATDSPVINEQFFGPGTRLTVL.

This sequence joins TRBV18 and TRBJ2-5, with 9 bases identical to TRBD1. Losses at the gene ends were 4 bases for V and 5 bases for J; bases not matched to a gene: 2. This CDR3 contains 13 residues. Germline-derived CDR1 and CDR2 are KGHSH and LQKENI. CDR3 sequence (DNA): TGTGCCAGCTCACGGGACAGGGTTGAGACCCAGTACTTC. It is translated as CASSRDRVETQYF.

The chain combines TRBV5-1 with TRBJ2-1, with TRBD1 matching 10 bases. The CDR3 runs to 15 residues. CDR1 is SGHRS, CDR2 YFSETQ, per germline. J was trimmed by 2 bases and V by 2 bases; bases with no gene match: 1. The CDR3 DNA follows: TGCGCCAGCAGCTTCGGACAGGGGGCCTACAATGAGCAGTTCTTC. Protein: CASSFGQGAYNEQFF.

V and J are TRBV6-5 and TRBJ2-1; 8 bases line up with TRBD2. V lost 4 bases and J lost 7; bases outside the gene matches: 6. Germline CDR1 is MNHEY and CDR2 is SVGAGI. This CDR3 is built from 14 residues. The CDR3 nucleotides read TGTGCCAGCAGTTCCCAGACTAGCGTAAATGAGCAGTTCTTC. Encoded protein: CASSSQTSVNEQFF.

The V gene is TRBV29-1, the J gene TRBJ2-1; D perhaps matches TRBD2 (5 bases). Trimming took 3 bases from V and 4 from J, leaving 13 bases between them. The CDR3 has 14 amino acids. From germline, CDR1 is SQVTM and CDR2 ANQGSEA. In DNA, the CDR3 is TGCAGCGTTGACGAGGGAATGTTTTACAATGAGCAGTTCTTC. Amino acids: CSVDEGMFYNEQFF.

The rearrangement uses TRBV7-8 and TRBJ2-5; 8 nucleotides agree with TRBD2. This CDR3 is built from 14 residues. V was pared by 5 bases and J by 4 bases, with 6 bases of the junction left unmatched. CDR1 SGHVS and CDR2 FQNEAQ come from the germline V gene. The CDR3 spells CASSPPGLVETQYF. CDR3 nucleotide sequence: TGTGCCAGCAGCCCTCCGGGACTAGTAGAGACCCAGTACTTC.